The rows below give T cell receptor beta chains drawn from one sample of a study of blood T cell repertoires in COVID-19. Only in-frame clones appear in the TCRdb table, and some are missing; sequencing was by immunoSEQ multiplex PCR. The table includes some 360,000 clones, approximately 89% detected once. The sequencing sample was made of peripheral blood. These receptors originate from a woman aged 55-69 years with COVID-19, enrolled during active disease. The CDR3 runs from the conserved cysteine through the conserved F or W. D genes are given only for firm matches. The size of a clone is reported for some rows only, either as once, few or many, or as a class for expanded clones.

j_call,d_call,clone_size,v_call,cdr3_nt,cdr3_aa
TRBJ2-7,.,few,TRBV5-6,TGTGCCAGCGGCCAGGGGAACTACGAGCAGTACTTC,CASGQGNYEQYF
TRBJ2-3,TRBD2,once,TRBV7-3,TGTGCCAGCAGCGCTAGCGGGGGGGCGGACGCAGATACGCAGTATTTT,CASSASGGADADTQYF
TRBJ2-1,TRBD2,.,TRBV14,TGTGCCAGCAGCCAAGAACTCATAGCGGGGCCTACCAATGAGCAGTTCTTC,CASSQELIAGPTNEQFF
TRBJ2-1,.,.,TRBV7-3,TGTGCCAGCAGCCCCAAGGGGGTGAACACCTACAATGAGCAGTTCTTC,CASSPKGVNTYNEQFF
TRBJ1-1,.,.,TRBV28,TGTGCCAGCGGAGAGACAGGTGTGGCCACTGAAGCTTTCTTT,CASGETGVATEAFF
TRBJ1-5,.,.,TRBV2,TGTGCCAGCAGCCACCCGGGGTTGGGTAATCAGCCCCAGCATTTT,CASSHPGLGNQPQHF
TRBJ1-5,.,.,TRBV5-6,TGTGCCAGCAGCTTGGTCGGTCAGCCCCAGCATTTT,CASSLVGQPQHF
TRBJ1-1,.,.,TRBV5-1,TGCGCCAGCAGCTCACCCAGGGTATCGAACACTGAAGCTTTCTTT,CASSSPRVSNTEAFF
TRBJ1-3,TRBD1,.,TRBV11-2,TGTGCCAGCAGCCGAATTTACAGGGGTGACACCATATATTTT,CASSRIYRGDTIYF
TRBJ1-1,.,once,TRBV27,TGTGCCAGCAGCACAGGGAACACTGAAGCTTTCTTT,CASSTGNTEAFF
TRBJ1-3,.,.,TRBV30,TGTGCCTGGAGCCCGCGGTCCCACTCTGGAAACACCATATATTTT,CAWSPRSHSGNTIYF
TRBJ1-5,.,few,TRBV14,TGTGCCAGCAGACCTTGGACAGATAGCAATCAGCCCCAGCATTTT,CASRPWTDSNQPQHF
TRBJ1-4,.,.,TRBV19,TGTGCCAGTAGTGGGGCCTCAACTAATGAAAAACTGTTTTTT,CASSGASTNEKLFF
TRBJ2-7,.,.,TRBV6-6,TGTGCCAGCATTGGAGGGCAGCCCTACGAGCAGTACTTC,CASIGGQPYEQYF
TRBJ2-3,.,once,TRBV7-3,TGTGCCAGCAGCTTAATGGCTGGCACAGATACGCAGTATTTT,CASSLMAGTDTQYF
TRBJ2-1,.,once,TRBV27,TGTGCCAGCACCGAGAGGAATGAGCAGTTCTTC,CASTERNEQFF
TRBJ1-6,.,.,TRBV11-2,TGTGCCAGCAGCTTCAACCGGGAGAGAAATTCACCCCTCCACTTT,CASSFNRERNSPLHF
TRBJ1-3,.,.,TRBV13,TGTGCCAGCAGCCTGGGCCTTCAGGGGCCCACCATATATTTT,CASSLGLQGPTIYF
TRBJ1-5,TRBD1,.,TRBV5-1,TGCGCCAGCAGTCCCCACCCGGGACAGGGGGCCCAGCCCCAGCATTTT,CASSPHPGQGAQPQHF
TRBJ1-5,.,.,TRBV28,TGTGCCAGCCGTAGGACCGGGGTAGGTGATCAGCCCCAGCATTTT,CASRRTGVGDQPQHF
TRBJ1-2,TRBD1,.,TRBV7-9,TGTGCCAGCAGCCTTCCGGGACAGCCTTTTGGCTACACCTTC,CASSLPGQPFGYTF
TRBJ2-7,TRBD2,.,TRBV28,TGTGCCAGCAGTTTAGGTAGCGGGGGAACCTACGAGCAGTACTTC,CASSLGSGGTYEQYF
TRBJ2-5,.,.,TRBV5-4,TGTGCCAGCAGCTTGTCCGGAGGGGGCGCCTTCCGGGAGACCCAGTACTTC,CASSLSGGGAFRETQYF
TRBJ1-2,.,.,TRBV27,TGTGCCAGCAGTTTAAGCCCGCCCGTTAAAAGAAACTATGGCTACACCTTC,CASSLSPPVKRNYGYTF
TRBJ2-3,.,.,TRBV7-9,TGTGCCACCACTCCCCCTAGCACAGATACGCAGTATTTT,CATTPPSTDTQYF
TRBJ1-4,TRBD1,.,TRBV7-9,TGTGCCAGCAGCAAAGGGACAGGGGGCGATGAAAAACTGTTTTTT,CASSKGTGGDEKLFF
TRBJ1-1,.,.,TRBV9,TGTGCCAGCAGCGTACGGGGGACCCAGGCTTTCTTT,CASSVRGTQAFF
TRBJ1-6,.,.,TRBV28,TGTGCCAGCAGGTGGGACACCAATTCACCCCTCCACTTT,CASRWDTNSPLHF